Below, 5 T cell receptor beta chains from the same sample are listed, as sequenced in a study of OX40 agonist ivuxolimab in advanced cancers. Only in-frame clones appear in the TCRdb table, and some are missing; sequencing was by immunoSEQ multiplex PCR. This sample has around 110,000 clones; less than 95% occur once, and the top ten carry more than 0.4%. Sequencing used CD4+ or CD8+ T cells sorted from blood, obtained in a trial of the OX40 agonist ivuxolimab. These receptors all stem from an adult with an advanced solid tumor such as melanoma, head and neck, liver or kidney cancer.

V usage is TRBV7-3 and J usage is TRBJ2-3; D is tentatively TRBD1 or TRBD2 (5 bases each). The CDR3 runs 15 residues. Germline values: CDR1 SGHTA, CDR2 FQGTGA. The V end lost 5 bases, the J end lost 2 bases, and 14 bases lay between the germline ends. CDR3 DNA sequence: TGTGCCAGCAGCCCGGGGTGGGGCCACACAGATACGCAGTATTTT. It encodes CASSPGWGHTDTQYF.

This clone was detected only a few times. In nucleotides, the CDR3 is TGTGCCAGCAGCCTCCTGCAGGGTGACGTTGTGAAACTGTTTTTT. Translated: CASSLLQGDVVKLFF. The chain combines TRBV7-9 with TRBJ1-4; possibly TRBD1 for D (5 bases). The length of the CDR3 is 15 residues. Germline V gene data show CDR1 as SEHNR and CDR2 as FQNEAQ (reference sequence). The ends were cut back, 5 bases at V and 11 bases at J, with 21 bases in the middle. The whole variable domain, remainder taken from reference TRBV7-9 and TRBJ1-4, is DTGVSQNPRHKITKRGQNVTFRCDPISEHNRLYWYRQTLGQGPEFLTYFQNEAQLEKSRLLSDRFSAERPKGSFSTLEIQRTEQGDSAMYLCASSLLQGDVVKLFFGSGTQLSVL.

The gene calls are TRBV27 and TRBJ2-1; 7 bases map to TRBD1. V lost 5 bases and J lost 3; bases outside the gene matches: 7. CDR1 is MNHEY, CDR2 SMNVEV, per germline (reference sequence). The CDR3 runs 15 residues. The CDR3: CASSPGDRDYNEQFF. The CDR3, as DNA: TGTGCCAGCAGTCCAGGGGACAGAGACTACAATGAGCAGTTCTTC.

J is TRBJ2-3 and V is TRBV7-2; D call uncertain. This CDR3 has 15 amino acids. The germline CDR1 and CDR2 sequences are SGHTA and FQGNSA. Trimming pared 5 bases from V and 0 bases from J, leaving 12 bases between. The CDR3 DNA reads TGTGCCAGCAGCCCTCTAGTTTCGAGCACAGATACGCAGTATTTT. Protein sequence: CASSPLVSSTDTQYF.

The rearrangement uses TRBV2 and TRBJ2-4; D gene unclear. V was trimmed by 0 bases and J by 8 bases, leaving 8 bases between them. The germline CDR1 and CDR2 sequences are SNHLY and FYNNEI. The CDR3 runs to 13 residues. CDR3 coding DNA: TGTGCCAGCAGTGAAGCGAGACTGGACATTCAGTACTTC. Protein sequence: CASSEARLDIQYF.